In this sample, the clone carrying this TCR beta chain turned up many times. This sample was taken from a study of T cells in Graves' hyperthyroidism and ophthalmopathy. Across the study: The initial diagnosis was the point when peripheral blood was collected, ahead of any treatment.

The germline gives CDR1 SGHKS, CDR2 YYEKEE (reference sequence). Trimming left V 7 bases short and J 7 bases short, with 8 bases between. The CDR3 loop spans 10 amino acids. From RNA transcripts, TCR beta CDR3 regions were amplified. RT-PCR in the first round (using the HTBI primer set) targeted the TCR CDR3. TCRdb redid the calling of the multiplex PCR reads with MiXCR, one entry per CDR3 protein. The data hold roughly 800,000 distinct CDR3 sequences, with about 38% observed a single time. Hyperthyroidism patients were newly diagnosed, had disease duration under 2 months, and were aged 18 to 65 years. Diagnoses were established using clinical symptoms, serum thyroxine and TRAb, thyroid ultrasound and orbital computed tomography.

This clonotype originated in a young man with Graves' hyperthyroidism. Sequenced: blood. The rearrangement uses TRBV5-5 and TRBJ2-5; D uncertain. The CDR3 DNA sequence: TGTGCCAGCGGGTCCGGGACCCAGTACTTC. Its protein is CASGSGTQYF.